The 15 T cell receptor beta chains in this list originate from one sample, sequenced in a study of blood T cells in healthy people across ages. The use of a sample-barcoded 5' primer and a J-beta primer mix characterized a second PCR of 7 to 11 cycles. TCRdb redid the calling of the 5' RACE reads with MiXCR, one entry per CDR3 protein. The repertoire has some 1.1 million distinct CDR3 sequences, under 40% of them found once; the top ten carry less than 15%. The sequencing sample was made of blood. These receptors were obtained from a man between 18 and 35 years old in good health.

This clonotype has just a few counts. The chain uses TRBV28 and TRBJ1-2; 8 bases map to TRBD1. CDR3 size: 14 residues. Germline V gene data show CDR1 as MDHEN and CDR2 as SYDVKM. V trimming: 6 bases; J trimming: 3 bases; junction bases outside the gene matches: 6. CDR3 loop: CASRRTGRDYGYTF. The CDR3 DNA is TGTGCCAGCAGAAGGACAGGGAGGGACTATGGCTACACCTTC.

This chain connects TRBV4-2 to TRBJ2-7; D is ambiguous. With 0 bases removed from V and 2 bases from J, the gap between germline ends came to 17 bases. Per the germline V gene, CDR1 is LGHNA and CDR2 is YNFKEQ. This CDR3 has 17 amino acids. The CDR3 protein is CASSQDRRGDSTYEQYF. The CDR3 DNA sequence: TGTGCCAGCAGCCAAGATCGACGCGGAGACTCAACCTACGAGCAGTACTTC.

This rearrangement joins TRBV2 to TRBJ2-1; TRBD2 might be the D (6 bases). The V and J ends lost 6 bases and 9 bases respectively, with 27 bases between them. The germline CDR1 and CDR2 sequences are SNHLY and FYNNEI. The CDR3 is made up of 17 amino acids. DNA for the CDR3: TGTGCCAGCAGCCTACCCTTAGGGTGGGGAGGCGCCGGTGAGCAGTTCTTC. This gives the protein CASSLPLGWGGAGEQFF. The full variable domain, with the rest looked up from reference TRBV2 and TRBJ2-1, is EPEVTQTPSHQVTQMGQEVILRCVPISNHLYFYWYRQILGQKVEFLVSFYNNEISEKSEIFDDQFSVERPDGSNFTLKIRSTKLEDSAMYFCASSLPLGWGGAGEQFFGPGTRLTVL.

The genes are TRBV7-6 and TRBJ2-3; D remains unclear. Germline assignment: CDR1 SGHVS and CDR2 FNYEAQ. The V gene lost 5 bases and the J gene lost 4 bases, with 7 bases spanning the gap. The CDR3 totals 12 residues. The chain's CDR3 is CASSAVADTQYF. CDR3 sequence (DNA): TGTGCCAGCAGCGCCGTGGCAGATACGCAGTATTTT. Drawing the rest from reference TRBV7-6 and TRBJ2-3, the complete variable domain is GAGVSQSPRYKVTKRGQDVALRCDPISGHVSLYWYRQALGQGPEFLTYFNYEAQQDKSGLPNDRFSAERPEGSISTLTIQRTEQRDSAMYRCASSAVADTQYFGPGTRLTVL.

This clonotype was counted only a few times. The chain recombines TRBV12-3 or TRBV12-4 with TRBJ1-5; weak D call: TRBD1 (6 bases). This CDR3 comprises 15 residues. V was cut by 10 bases and J by 0 bases, with 16 bases left in between. CDR3 sequence (DNA): TGTGCCACCTCGGGGGGGCCTGATAGCAATCAGCCCCAGCATTTT. It is translated as CATSGGPDSNQPQHF.

The chain combines TRBV25-1 with TRBJ1-2, with D possibly being TRBD1 (6 bases). V was clipped by 2 bases and J by 5 bases, with 18 bases between them. CDR1 MGHDK and CDR2 SYGVNS come from the germline V gene. The CDR3 sequence is 16 residues long. The CDR3 sequence: CASSEGGRPVRYGYTF. CDR3 bases: TGTGCCAGCAGTGAAGGGGGGCGGCCGGTTCGATATGGCTACACCTTC.

This clonotype occurred once. This chain connects TRBV4-1 to TRBJ2-7, with 8 bases lining up with TRBD2. Germline trimming cut 1 base from V and 11 bases from J; bases unmatched to any gene: 13. Germline loops: CDR1 MGHRA, CDR2 YSYEKL. The CDR3 runs 15 residues. The CDR3 region has the DNA TGCGCCAGCAGCCAAGGTTCAGCGGGGGTTACAATGGAGTACTTC. Amino acid sequence: CASSQGSAGVTMEYF.

The chain employs TRBV5-1 and TRBJ1-2; 8 nucleotides agree with TRBD1. The V gene's germline CDR1 is SGHRS and CDR2 YFSETQ. The CDR3 is 13 residues long. J lost 8 bases, V lost 3 bases, and 6 bases had no gene match. The CDR3 reads CASSSTDRGGYTF. CDR3 DNA sequence: TGCGCCAGCAGCTCGACCGACAGGGGCGGCTACACCTTC.

This clonotype has a handful of counts. V gene TRBV20-1 combines with J gene TRBJ2-5; D is undetermined. CDR3 length: 14 amino acids. CDR1 is DFQATT and CDR2 is SNEGSKA in the germline V gene (reference sequence). Trimming shortened V by 4 bases and J by 1 base, and 13 bases separated the two germline ends. The CDR3 region is CSAIPLSSQETQYF. The CDR3 DNA is TGCAGTGCTATCCCTCTTTCAAGCCAAGAGACCCAGTACTTC.

CDR3 in DNA: TGTACCAGCAGCTTAGCGACTAGCGGAAGCACAGATACGCAGTATTTT. The encoded protein is CTSSLATSGSTDTQYF. This chain links TRBV7-2 with TRBJ2-3; the match to TRBD2 covers 9 bases. Germline CDR1 and CDR2: SGHTA and FQGNSA. The CDR3 length is 16 residues. V shed 0 bases and J 0 bases; nucleotides not matched to a gene: 1.

The chain carries TRBV27 and TRBJ1-1; unclear D gene. Germline V CDR1 and CDR2: MNHEY, SMNVEV (reference sequence). The CDR3 totals 12 residues. Trimming stripped 0 bases from V and 11 bases from J, with 10 bases between. CDR3 in DNA: TGTGCCAGCAGTTTATCAGGGAAGGCGGCTTTCTTT. It yields the protein CASSLSGKAAFF.

Ten or more counts support this clonotype. The CDR3 DNA sequence: TGTGCCAGCACCGGCCCATATGGCTACACCTTC. Translation gives CASTGPYGYTF. The rearrangement joins TRBV12-3 or TRBV12-4 to TRBJ1-2; D unresolved. V was cut by 7 bases and J by 5 bases, with 8 bases left in between. This CDR3 contains 11 residues.

This sequence joins TRBV9 and TRBJ1-6; 7 bases map to TRBD1. Unmatched junction bases numbered 9, after V lost 0 bases and J lost 6 bases. This CDR3 is built from 17 residues. Germline lookup yields CDR1 SGDLS and CDR2 YYNGEE. The CDR3 nucleotides are TGTGCCAGCAGCGTAGGACAGGGAACTAGTCGTAATTCACCCCTCCACTTT. Protein: CASSVGQGTSRNSPLHF.

The V call is TRBV28, the J call TRBJ2-7, with D possibly being TRBD1 (6 bases). This CDR3 has 13 residues. Germline assignment: CDR1 MDHEN and CDR2 SYDVKM. Trimming took off 5 bases at V and 2 bases at J, with 10 bases between the two ends. The CDR3 loop reads CASSGTPTYEQYF. The CDR3 region has the DNA TGTGCCAGCAGTGGGACACCCACCTACGAGCAGTACTTC.

This rearrangement joins TRBV10-3 to TRBJ2-3, with D tentatively TRBD1 (5 bases). The V gene lost 0 bases and the J gene lost 0 bases, with 10 bases spanning the gap. Per germline, CDR1 ENHRY and CDR2 SYGVKD. This CDR3 has 16 residues. As DNA, the CDR3 is TGTGCCATCAGTGAGTCCAGGGTCACTAGCACAGATACGCAGTATTTT. Protein sequence: CAISESRVTSTDTQYF.